These T cell receptor beta chains were read from a single sample in a study of T cells in narcolepsy. Libraries were prepared by immunoSEQ multiplex PCR; TCRdb keeps only in-frame clonotypes and omits some of them. The sample records over 25,000 clones, about four fifths being singletons. What was sequenced was memory (CD45RA-) CD4+ T cells from blood. These receptors originate from a human donor in good health. CDR3s include the opening cysteine and the closing phenylalanine or tryptophan. D genes are given only for firm matches. Where a row states a size, it is once, few, many or the class of an expanded clone; other rows omit it.

v_call	j_call	d_call	clone_size	cdr3_aa	cdr3_nt
TRBV7-2	TRBJ1-5	-	once	CASSLSGLSNQPQHF	TGTGCCAGCAGCTTATCAGGACTTAGCAATCAGCCCCAGCATTTT
TRBV5-1	TRBJ2-7	TRBD1	once	CASSLASGTGGYEQYF	TGCGCCAGCAGCTTGGCTTCGGGGACAGGGGGCTACGAGCAGTACTTC
TRBV6-5	TRBJ1-3	TRBD1	once	CASTSGQVAGNTIYF	TGTGCCAGCACCTCCGGACAGGTGGCTGGAAACACCATATATTTT
TRBV11-2	TRBJ2-1	-	-	CASSSLPSDNEQFF	TGTGCCAGCAGCTCTCTTCCTAGCGACAATGAGCAGTTCTTC
TRBV14	TRBJ1-6	-	-	CASSQGPGQHNSPLHF	TGTGCCAGCAGCCAAGGCCCTGGACAGCACAATTCACCCCTCCACTTT
TRBV7-8	TRBJ1-1	-	few	CASSLQGKYTEAFF	TGTGCCAGCAGCTTACAGGGGAAATACACTGAAGCTTTCTTT
TRBV7-3	TRBJ2-3	-	once	CASSLGGTTQYF	TGTGCCAGCAGCTTAGGGGGTACCACGCAGTATTTT
TRBV28	TRBJ2-7	-	once	CASSLSPGGPPYEQYF	TGTGCCAGCAGTTTGTCGCCCGGGGGGCCTCCCTACGAGCAGTACTTC
TRBV5-1	TRBJ2-3	-	-	CASSLVGSGVDTQYF	TGCGCCAGCAGCTTGGTGGGCTCGGGAGTAGATACGCAGTATTTT
TRBV4-1	TRBJ2-7	TRBD1	few	CASSQEGTGAMREQYF	TGCGCCAGCAGCCAAGAGGGAACAGGGGCAATGAGAGAGCAGTACTTC
TRBV18	TRBJ2-5	-	-	CASSRRQETQYF	TGTGCCAGCTCAAGAAGGCAAGAGACCCAGTACTTC
TRBV5-4	TRBJ2-7	-	-	CASSGGQLYEQYF	TGTGCCAGCAGCGGGGGACAACTATACGAGCAGTACTTC
TRBV4-1	TRBJ2-1	-	-	CASSKRFQWEQFF	TGCGCCAGCAGCAAGCGGTTCCAATGGGAGCAGTTCTTC
TRBV7-2	TRBJ1-4	-	-	CASSQREGGRKLFF	TGTGCCAGCAGCCAGCGGGAGGGCGGGAGAAAACTGTTTTTT
TRBV19	TRBJ1-1	TRBD1	-	CASSIGGQGAGAEAFF	TGTGCCAGTAGTATAGGTGGACAGGGGGCCGGAGCTGAAGCTTTCTTT
TRBV19	TRBJ2-4	-	-	CASSTRENIQYF	TGTGCCAGTAGTACCCGGGAAAACATTCAGTACTTC
TRBV5-1	TRBJ2-3	TRBD2	-	CASSLGLADNTDTQYF	TGCGCCAGCAGCTTGGGACTAGCGGACAACACAGATACGCAGTATTTT
TRBV7-2	TRBJ2-3	-	-	CASSGRRLDTDTQYF	TGTGCCAGCAGCGGTCGCAGACTAGATACAGATACGCAGTATTTT
TRBV18	TRBJ1-6	-	-	CASSPRNREMGSPLHF	TGTGCCAGCTCACCACGAAACAGGGAAATGGGCTCACCCCTCCACTTT
TRBV13	TRBJ1-1	TRBD1	-	CASSSRTGPLKNTEAFF	TGTGCCAGCAGCTCGCGGACAGGCCCGCTAAAGAACACTGAAGCTTTCTTT
TRBV5-4	TRBJ2-1	TRBD2	-	CASSLMDRDYDEQFF	TGTGCCAGCAGTCTTATGGACCGGGACTACGATGAGCAGTTCTTC
TRBV7-8	TRBJ2-3	-	-	CASSLGWPMDTQYF	TGTGCCAGCAGCTTGGGTTGGCCAATGGATACGCAGTATTTT
TRBV4-1	TRBJ1-4	-	-	CASSPSRTIEKLFF	TGCGCTAGCAGCCCATCAAGGACCATCGAAAAACTGTTTTTT
TRBV19	TRBJ2-1	-	-	CASSINSHNEQFF	TGTGCCAGTAGTATAAACTCCCACAATGAGCAGTTCTTC
TRBV7-2	TRBJ2-3	-	-	CASSFLSALDTQYF	TGTGCCAGCAGCTTCCTGTCGGCACTAGATACGCAGTATTTT
TRBV7-3	TRBJ1-2	TRBD1	-	CASSFTGGGRNGYTF	TGTGCCAGCAGCTTCACAGGGGGAGGTCGGAATGGCTACACCTTC
TRBV5-1	TRBJ1-6	-	-	CASSAQESSPLHF	TGCGCCAGCAGCGCACAGGAGTCTTCACCCCTCCACTTT
TRBV10-3	TRBJ1-6	-	-	CAISRPTYNSPLHF	TGTGCCATCAGTAGACCGACCTATAATTCACCCCTCCACTTT
TRBV6-1	TRBJ2-5	-	once	CASSFIRGGETQYF	TGTGCCAGCAGTTTCATAAGGGGCGGGGAGACCCAGTACTTC
TRBV5-1	TRBJ1-3	-	-	CASSLSGYGNTIYF	TGCGCCAGCAGCTTATCAGGGTACGGAAACACCATATATTTT
TRBV6-5	TRBJ2-7	TRBD2	-	CASSYLAGGDYEQYF	TGTGCCAGCAGTTACTTAGCGGGAGGGGATTACGAGCAGTACTTC
TRBV7-9	TRBJ2-5	-	-	CASSFWSPSGGTGGETQYF	TGTGCCAGCAGCTTCTGGTCCCCGTCGGGCGGGACTGGAGGAGAGACCCAGTACTTC
TRBV5-5	TRBJ2-3	-	-	CASSLGRGGSTDTQYF	TGTGCCAGCAGCTTGGGCAGGGGAGGATCCACAGATACGCAGTATTTT
TRBV10-3	TRBJ2-3	-	-	CAISGEGTDTQYF	TGTGCCATCAGCGGGGAGGGCACAGATACGCAGTATTTT
TRBV28	TRBJ2-6	-	few	CASSWDSGANVLTF	TGTGCCAGCAGTTGGGACTCTGGGGCCAACGTCCTGACTTTC
TRBV4-3	TRBJ2-6	-	-	CASSQDRGSSGANVLTF	TGCGCCAGCAGCCAAGATCGGGGGAGCTCTGGGGCCAACGTCCTGACTTTC
TRBV6-1	TRBJ2-1	-	-	CASSPTGREQFF	TGTGCCAGCAGCCCGACCGGGCGGGAACAGTTCTTC
TRBV5-1	TRBJ1-2	TRBD1	-	CASSIGQGGYYGYTF	TGCGCCAGCAGCATTGGACAGGGAGGATATTATGGCTACACCTTC
TRBV7-8	TRBJ1-2	-	-	CASTSAHGYTF	TGTGCCAGTACCTCGGCCCATGGCTACACCTTC
TRBV10-3	TRBJ2-3	TRBD2	-	CAIRRGATSASTDTQYF	TGTGCCATCAGGCGGGGGGCTACCTCGGCTAGCACAGATACGCAGTATTTT
TRBV10-2	TRBJ2-5	-	few	CASSESNREETQYF	TGCGCCAGCAGTGAGTCGAACAGGGAAGAGACCCAGTACTTC
TRBV18	TRBJ2-5	-	-	CASSPVETQYF	TGTGCCAGCTCACCGGTAGAGACCCAGTACTTC
TRBV28	TRBJ1-6	-	-	CASIPSYNSPLHF	TGTGCCAGCATACCCAGTTATAATTCACCCCTCCACTTT
TRBV6-5	TRBJ2-7	-	-	CASRPASRRSYEQYF	TGTGCCAGCAGACCCGCCAGCAGACGTTCCTACGAGCAGTACTTC
TRBV9	TRBJ2-7	-	-	CASSVGQTAYEQYF	TGTGCCAGCAGCGTAGGACAGACTGCCTACGAGCAGTACTTC
TRBV27	TRBJ2-1	TRBD2	-	CASKRRASGSQSYNEQFF	TGTGCCAGCAAACGGAGGGCTAGCGGGAGCCAATCCTACAATGAGCAGTTCTTC
TRBV10-3	TRBJ2-7	-	once	CATKGAGEDEQYF	TGTGCCACTAAGGGGGCAGGGGAGGACGAGCAGTACTTC
TRBV4-1	TRBJ2-5	-	-	CASSQVKGEQYF	TGCGCCAGCAGCCAGGTTAAGGGTGAGCAGTACTTC
TRBV2	TRBJ2-2	-	-	CASRPDLAGELFF	TGTGCCAGCAGACCCGACTTGGCCGGGGAGCTGTTTTTT
TRBV19	TRBJ2-1	-	large	CASSRASDREQFF	TGTGCCAGTAGCCGTGCCTCGGACAGAGAGCAGTTCTTC
TRBV11-2	TRBJ2-2	-	-	CASSSPGRTYTGELFF	TGTGCCAGCAGCTCTCCGGGGAGGACGTACACCGGGGAGCTGTTTTTT
TRBV10-3	TRBJ1-5	-	-	CAISGSGSGGQPQHF	TGTGCCATCAGTGGGTCGGGTTCAGGAGGTCAGCCCCAGCATTTT
TRBV28	TRBJ2-1	TRBD1	-	CASSRSGTGIHEQFF	TGTGCCAGCAGTCGATCCGGGACAGGGATCCATGAGCAGTTCTTC